Below are 17 T cell receptor beta chains sequenced from a single sample in a study of shared clonotypes between healthy human individuals. The protocol was immunoSEQ multiplex PCR, while the TCRdb copy is restricted to in-frame clones and leaves out a portion. The table has 2 million to 3 million clones, 93% seen once. The sequencing input was naive CD4+ T cells from PBMCs. This sample's subset: CD45RA+ positively selected. These receptors were collected from a man between 18 and 29 years old in good health. Some clones in this sample may be carry-over from other donors' samples.

This sequence joins TRBV23-1 and TRBJ1-6; 9 bases map to TRBD1. TRBV23-1 is known as an ORF, though its function is uncertain. J lost 6 bases, V lost 8 bases, and 14 bases had no gene match. This CDR3 has 17 amino acids. The CDR3 nucleotides read TGCGCCAGCGGCTCAGGGGACAGGGAGAATTCTAATTCACCCCTCCACTTT. Encoded protein: CASGSGDRENSNSPLHF.

This chain links TRBV5-1 with TRBJ2-3; 7 nucleotides align to TRBD1. V was pared by 4 bases and J by 3 bases, with 8 bases of the junction left unmatched. This CDR3 region has 15 residues. Germline values: CDR1 SGHRS, CDR2 YFSETQ. Written as DNA, the CDR3 is TGCGCCAGCAGCGCCCTGGACAGGAGAACAGATACGCAGTATTTT. The encoded protein is CASSALDRRTDTQYF. Looking up the rest from reference TRBV5-1 and TRBJ2-3 gives the full variable domain: KAGVTQTPRYLIKTRGQQVTLSCSPISGHRSVSWYQQTPGQGLQFLFEYFSETQRNKGNFPGRFSGRQFSNSRSEMNVSTLELGDSALYLCASSALDRRTDTQYFGPGTRLTVL.

In its sample, this clone was seen once. The chain employs TRBV6-5 and TRBJ2-3; D is perhaps TRBD1 or TRBD2 (5 bases each). V was clipped by 2 bases and J by 5 bases, with 14 bases between them. Germline CDR1 is MNHEY and CDR2 is SVGAGI. The CDR3 totals 15 residues. The CDR3 here is CASSYQGEIGDTQYF. The CDR3 nucleotides are TGTGCCAGCAGTTACCAAGGGGAGATAGGAGATACGCAGTATTTT.

In the case of this clone: Distinct nucleotide sequences in the sample also encode this CDR3. The CDR3 is CASSLGLETQYF. The CDR3 DNA reads as TGTGCCAGCAGCTTAGGTTTAGAGACCCAGTACTTC. The genes are TRBV11-2 and TRBJ2-5; D gene uncertain. The germline CDR1 and CDR2 sequences are SGHAT and FQNNGV. This CDR3 region has 12 residues. Trimming pared 1 base from V and 4 bases from J, leaving 4 bases between.

The rearrangement uses TRBV5-1 and TRBJ2-1; TRBD2 aligns across 8 bases. The V gene's germline CDR1 is SGHRS and CDR2 YFSETQ. V lost 0 bases, J lost 8 bases, and 7 bases stayed unmatched. CDR3 size: 15 residues. CDR3 sequence: CASSLVLAGRDEQFF. The DNA of the CDR3 is TGCGCCAGCAGCTTGGTTCTAGCGGGCCGCGATGAGCAGTTCTTC. The full variable domain, in which reference TRBV5-1 and TRBJ2-1 provide the parts outside the CDR3, is KAGVTQTPRYLIKTRGQQVTLSCSPISGHRSVSWYQQTPGQGLQFLFEYFSETQRNKGNFPGRFSGRQFSNSRSEMNVSTLELGDSALYLCASSLVLAGRDEQFFGPGTRLTVL.

A note on this clone: Other DNA variants within this sample encode the same CDR3. This sequence joins TRBV9 and TRBJ1-1; D unclear. Germline assignment: CDR1 SGDLS and CDR2 YYNGEE. The germline V and J ends were trimmed by 0 bases and 4 bases, with 7 bases remaining between them. The CDR3 covers 13 residues. DNA of the CDR3: TGTGCCAGCAGCGTAGTTGGTTTCACTGAAGCTTTCTTT. The encoded protein is CASSVVGFTEAFF.

The genes are TRBV19 and TRBJ1-4, with D perhaps TRBD1 (5 bases). Germline loops: CDR1 LNHDA, CDR2 SQIVND (reference sequence). CDR3 length: 16 residues. V lost 7 bases, J lost 4 bases, and 19 bases lay in between. CDR3 sequence (DNA): TGTGCCAGTACTCCGACCCCCCAGGGATTTAATGAAAAACTGTTTTTT. Encoded protein: CASTPTPQGFNEKLFF.

The chain employs TRBV30 and TRBJ1-2; 8 bases fit TRBD1. Losses at the gene ends were 5 bases for V and 2 bases for J; bases not matched to a gene: 7. Germline V CDR1 and CDR2: GTSNPN, SVGIG (reference sequence). The length of the CDR3 is 14 residues. The CDR3 nucleotides read TGTGCCTGGGTCAGACAGGGGCGCAACTATGGCTACACCTTC. This sequence encodes CAWVRQGRNYGYTF.

This chain joins TRBV7-9 and TRBJ2-4; 16 bases are shared with TRBD2. The CDR3 is 17 amino acids. Germline V CDR1 and CDR2: SEHNR, FQNEAQ (reference sequence). Trimming took 5 bases from V and 2 from J; bases not matched to a gene: 3. DNA of the CDR3: TGTGCCAGCAGCCCGGGACTAGCGGGAGGGCCCAAAAACATTCAGTACTTC. It codes for CASSPGLAGGPKNIQYF. Full variable domain (missing parts from reference TRBV7-9 and TRBJ2-4): DTGVSQNPRHKITKRGQNVTFRCDPISEHNRLYWYRQTLGQGPEFLTYFQNEAQLEKSRLLSDRFSAERPKGSFSTLEIQRTEQGDSAMYLCASSPGLAGGPKNIQYFGAGTRLSVL.

In the case of this clone: Other DNA sequences in the sample encode the same CDR3. Written as DNA, the CDR3 is TGTGCCAGCAGCTCGACTGGGACCTACAATGAGCAGTTCTTC. Amino acid sequence: CASSSTGTYNEQFF. The chain has TRBV7-3 and TRBJ2-1; D not resolved. There are 14 residues in the CDR3. The V end lost 4 bases, the J end lost 2 bases, and 9 bases lay between the germline ends. The germline gives CDR1 SGHTA, CDR2 FQGTGA. The complete variable domain, with remaining parts taken from reference TRBV7-3 and TRBJ2-1, reads GAGVSQTPSNKVTEKGKYVELRCDPISGHTALYWYRQSLGQGPEFLIYFQGTGAADDSGLPNDRFFAVRPEGSVSTLKIQRTERGDSAVYLCASSSTGTYNEQFFGPGTRLTVL.

This sequence joins TRBV27 and TRBJ1-5; D gene unclear. Trimming took 5 bases from V and 1 from J, leaving 21 bases between them. In germline, CDR1 is MNHEY, CDR2 SMNVEV (reference sequence). This CDR3 spans 18 amino acids. In DNA, the CDR3 is TGTGCCAGCAGTCGGTCCTTTGACGCCACCTCCAGCAATCAGCCCCAGCATTTT. This gives the protein CASSRSFDATSSNQPQHF.

The chain has TRBV5-6 and TRBJ2-1; 10 positions agree with TRBD2. V was pared by 3 bases and J by 4 bases, with 7 bases of the junction left unmatched. Germline values: CDR1 SGHDT, CDR2 YYEEEE. The CDR3 length is 16 residues. CDR3 DNA: TGTGCCAGCAGCTACGCTAGCGGGAGAGCTTACAATGAGCAGTTCTTC. It translates to CASSYASGRAYNEQFF.

The chain links TRBV4-2 to TRBJ2-3; D possibly corresponds to TRBD2 (5 bases). Trimming stripped 1 base from V and 3 bases from J, with 11 bases between. Germline-derived CDR1 and CDR2 are LGHNA and YNFKEQ. This CDR3 is 15 amino acids long. The CDR3 DNA is TGTGCCAGCAGCCAAGCTAGCCCAGAGACAGATACGCAGTATTTT. It translates to CASSQASPETDTQYF.

This clone has a handful of counts. This sample also contains other DNA sequences that code for the same CDR3. This chain joins TRBV6-5 and TRBJ1-1; a weak D match, TRBD1 (5 bases). The CDR3 is 13 amino acids. Germline CDR1 is MNHEY and CDR2 is SVGAGI. Between the trimmed V and J ends, which lost 4 bases and 1 base, there was a span of 7 bases. CDR3 protein: CASSSGTNTEAFF. In DNA form, the CDR3 reads TGTGCCAGCAGTTCCGGGACGAACACTGAAGCTTTCTTT.

The chain has TRBV29-1 and TRBJ1-2; 9 bases are shared with TRBD1. CDR3 length: 12 residues. Trimming took 4 bases from V and 6 from J; bases not matched to a gene: 3. In germline, CDR1 is SQVTM, CDR2 ANQGSEA. This CDR3 reads CSVAYRGHGYTF. CDR3 nucleotide sequence: TGCAGCGTTGCGTACAGGGGGCATGGCTACACCTTC.

Remarks on this clone: This CDR3 is also generated by other DNA sequences in the sample. This chain connects TRBV21-1 to TRBJ2-3; no check of the table's D call, TRBD1, against the DNA was made. TRBV21-1 is described as a pseudogene. This CDR3 is 16 amino acids long. The CDR3 DNA is TGTGCCAGCAGCAAAGCGATGGGACAGAGCACAGATACGCAGTATTTT. Translated: CASSKAMGQSTDTQYF.

The V gene is TRBV14, the J gene TRBJ1-3; D is undetermined. The germline V gene has CDR1 SGHDN and CDR2 FVKESK. The CDR3 totals 13 residues. The V end was cut by 3 bases, the J end by 7 bases, with 10 bases between. The CDR3 nucleotides read TGTGCCAGCAGCCAGAGGGTCCAGAACACCATATATTTT. Its translation: CASSQRVQNTIYF.